A single sample is the source of the 9 T cell receptor beta chains below, sequenced in a study of T cell responses to AZD1222 COVID-19 vaccine. Profiling relied on immunoSEQ multiplex PCR, and the TCRdb table lists in-frame clones only, not all of them. The sample holds 95,000 to 100,000 clones, 91% seen once. The sequenced sample was peripheral blood, obtained 28 days after the second AZD1222 dose. The receptor set was obtained from an adult who received the AZD1222 COVID-19 vaccine.

J is TRBJ1-2 and V is TRBV12-3 or TRBV12-4; 10 bases line up with TRBD1. The CDR3 is 13 amino acids. J was trimmed by 2 bases and V by 8 bases; bases with no gene match: 2. The CDR3 region has the DNA TGTGCCAGCCGGGGACAGGGGAACTATGGCTACACCTTC. This translates into CASRGQGNYGYTF.

The CDR3 DNA reads as TGTGCCAGCATCCCCAGGTTGGCAGCGGTACCTTTCTTT. Translation: CASIPRLAAVPFF. This chain uses TRBV12-3 or TRBV12-4 with TRBJ1-1; D not certain. Trimming cost V 7 bases and J 12 bases, with 21 bases left between them. The CDR3 sequence is 13 residues long.

The chain has TRBV12-5 and TRBJ1-1; no definite D call. Trimming cost V 2 bases and J 1 base, with 5 bases left between them. The CDR3 runs 13 residues. Per germline, CDR1 LGHNT and CDR2 FRNRAP. The CDR3 protein is CASGLKQNTEAFF. CDR3 bases: TGTGCTAGTGGTTTGAAACAGAACACTGAAGCTTTCTTT.

This CDR3 reads CASSARRRDREVRLNTEAFF. CDR3 DNA: TGTGCCAGCAGCGCCCGTAGGAGGGACAGGGAGGTTCGTCTGAACACTGAAGCTTTCTTT. This chain connects TRBV21-1 to TRBJ1-1; the D segment call TRBD1 is taken from the table without a DNA check. TRBV21-1 is noted as a pseudogene. The CDR3 totals 20 residues.

Written as DNA, the CDR3 is TGTGCCAGCAGGCCCCGGACAGCTAATCAGCCCCAGCATTTT. This gives the protein CASRPRTANQPQHF. This chain uses TRBV6-5 with TRBJ1-5; D is perhaps TRBD1 (6 bases). The CDR3 runs to 14 residues. The V end lost 6 bases, the J end lost 4 bases, and 13 bases lay between the germline ends. Germline CDR1 MNHEY, CDR2 SVGAGI.

V usage is TRBV9 and J usage is TRBJ1-3, with 10 bases lining up with TRBD1. Germline lookup yields CDR1 SGDLS and CDR2 YYNGEE. CDR3 size: 14 residues. The V gene end was trimmed by 3 bases and the J gene end by 6 bases; junction bases not matched to a gene: 3. In nucleotides, the CDR3 is TGTGCCAGCAGCGGGGGACAGGGGACAAACACCATATATTTT. It is translated as CASSGGQGTNTIYF.

CDR3 amino acids: CASSKWDRVEETQYF. The CDR3 DNA reads TGCGCCAGCAGCAAATGGGACAGGGTGGAAGAGACCCAGTACTTC. The chain employs TRBV4-1 and TRBJ2-5; TRBD1 matches 9 bases. The germline CDR1 and CDR2 sequences are MGHRA and YSYEKL. V was pared by 5 bases and J by 3 bases, with 7 bases of the junction left unmatched. The CDR3 is made up of 15 amino acids.

This clone was counted only a few times. The gene calls are TRBV5-1 and TRBJ1-6; D is ambiguous. There are 17 residues in the CDR3. Germline CDR1 reads SGHRS; CDR2 reads YFSETQ. V was trimmed by 1 base and J by 5 bases, leaving 16 bases between them. The CDR3 DNA reads TGCGCCAGCAGCTTGTCGTCCCGCGGGGTGAATAATTCACCCCTCCACTTT. Amino acids: CASSLSSRGVNNSPLHF.

The rearrangement joins TRBV5-1 to TRBJ2-2; TRBD1 matches at 9 bases. The CDR3 is 14 residues long. The junction had 0 bases not matched to a gene; V was cut back by 2 bases and J by 4 bases. CDR1 and CDR2 from the germline V gene are SGHRS and YFSETQ. The CDR3, as DNA: TGCGCCAGCAGCTTACAGGGGGCCACCGGGGAGCTGTTTTTT. Amino acid sequence: CASSLQGATGELFF.